There are a few counts of the clone carrying this T cell receptor (beta chain). Antigen unknown. The data were taken from a study of beta chain features in type 1 diabetes. Study-wide context: On cell yields, gender and age, patients and healthy donors were similar. Findings and limits, study-wide: The study found moderately but significantly shorter TCRB CDR3s in all four CD4+ subsets of Type 1 diabetes patients. The cDNA sequencing approach could over-represent high-TCR-expressing cells.

The CDR3 totals 14 residues. With V trimmed by 5 bases and J by 2 bases, 2 bases remained unmatched. Germline assignment: CDR1 SEHNR and CDR2 FQNEAQ (reference sequence). Expressed TCRB transcripts were sequenced because the isolated RNA had all been reverse transcribed beforehand. About 3.4 million reads per sample on average were obtained from naive, central memory and regulatory T cell samples. This table comes from immunoSEQ multiplex PCR, and its TCRdb copy is limited to in-frame clones, with some not included. Counted here are more than 250,000 clones, 14% occurring once; the ten biggest clones make up roughly 0.018%.

Sequences were obtained from naive CD4+ T cells from blood. This chain links TRBV7-9 with TRBJ1-5, with TRBD1 identical over 8 bases. The receptor's source is a man between 25 and 39 years old with type 1 diabetes. The CDR3 sequence is CASSAGQGNQPQHF. DNA for the CDR3: TGTGCCAGCAGCGCGGGACAGGGCAATCAGCCCCAGCATTTT.